This T cell receptor beta chain was sequenced for a study of shared clonotypes between healthy human individuals. Produced via immunoSEQ multiplex PCR; TCRdb's table is partial and in-frame only. Of 2 million to 2.5 million clones listed, over 85% are singletons. Germline V gives CDR1 MRHNA, CDR2 SNTAGT. The length of the CDR3 is 11 residues. Trimming pared 3 bases from V and 5 bases from J, leaving 5 bases between. The source is a man younger than 30 in good health. Some clones in this sample may be carry-over from other donors' samples. The rearrangement uses TRBV6-4 and TRBJ2-7; D remains unclear. Sequenced input: naive CD4+ T cells from PBMCs. The subset here: CD45RA+ positively selected. CDR3 sequence reads: CASSEIHEQYF. CDR3 nucleotide sequence: TGTGCCAGCAGTGAGATCCACGAGCAGTACTTC.